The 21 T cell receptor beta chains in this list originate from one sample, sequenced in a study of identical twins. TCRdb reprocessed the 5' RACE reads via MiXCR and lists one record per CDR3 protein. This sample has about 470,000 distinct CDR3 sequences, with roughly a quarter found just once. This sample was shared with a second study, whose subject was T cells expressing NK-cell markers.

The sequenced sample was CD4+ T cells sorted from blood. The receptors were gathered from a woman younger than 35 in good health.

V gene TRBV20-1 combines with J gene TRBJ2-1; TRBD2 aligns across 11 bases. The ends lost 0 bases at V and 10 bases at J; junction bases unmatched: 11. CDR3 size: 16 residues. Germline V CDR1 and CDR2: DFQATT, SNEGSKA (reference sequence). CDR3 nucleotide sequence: TGCAGTGCTAGAGATCCCCTTAGCGGGGGGGCGAGGGAGCAGTTCTTC. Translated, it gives CSARDPLSGGAREQFF.

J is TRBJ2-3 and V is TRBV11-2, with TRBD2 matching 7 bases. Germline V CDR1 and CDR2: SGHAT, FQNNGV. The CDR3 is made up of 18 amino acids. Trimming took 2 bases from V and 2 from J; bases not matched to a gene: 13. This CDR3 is CASSLIGGSVKLTDTQYF. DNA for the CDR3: TGTGCCAGCAGCTTAATAGGCGGGAGTGTCAAGCTCACAGATACGCAGTATTTT.

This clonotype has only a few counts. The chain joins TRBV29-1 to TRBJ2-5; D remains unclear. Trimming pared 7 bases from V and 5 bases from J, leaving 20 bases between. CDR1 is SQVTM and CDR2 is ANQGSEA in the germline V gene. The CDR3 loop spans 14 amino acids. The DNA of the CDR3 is TGCAGCGCCCGTAAACTGGGGTTGTGGGAGACCCAGTACTTC. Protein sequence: CSARKLGLWETQYF.

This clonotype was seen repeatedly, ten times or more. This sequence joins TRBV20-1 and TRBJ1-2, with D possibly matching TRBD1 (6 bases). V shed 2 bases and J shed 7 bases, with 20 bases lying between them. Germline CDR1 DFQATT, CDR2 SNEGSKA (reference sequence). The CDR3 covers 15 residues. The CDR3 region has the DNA TGCAGTGCTAGATCGAACGCCGCGGGGGCTAGTGGCTACACCTTC. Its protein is CSARSNAAGASGYTF.

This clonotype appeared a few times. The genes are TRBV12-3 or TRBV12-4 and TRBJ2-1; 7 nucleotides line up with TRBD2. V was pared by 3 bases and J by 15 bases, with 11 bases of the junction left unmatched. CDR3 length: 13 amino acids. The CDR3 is CASSFSRSGEGFF. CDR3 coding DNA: TGTGCCAGCAGTTTTTCCCGGAGCGGGGAAGGGTTCTTC.

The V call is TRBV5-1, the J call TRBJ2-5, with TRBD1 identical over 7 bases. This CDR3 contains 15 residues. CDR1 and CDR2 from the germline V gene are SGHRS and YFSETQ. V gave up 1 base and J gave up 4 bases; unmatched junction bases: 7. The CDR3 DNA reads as TGCGCCAGCAGCTTGCTCCCAGGGGGTGCAGAGACCCAGTACTTC. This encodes CASSLLPGGAETQYF.

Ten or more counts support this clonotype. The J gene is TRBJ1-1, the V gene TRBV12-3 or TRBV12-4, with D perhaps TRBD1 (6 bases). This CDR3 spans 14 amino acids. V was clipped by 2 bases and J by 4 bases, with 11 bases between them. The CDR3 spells CASSLKGGSTEAFF. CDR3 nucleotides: TGTGCCAGCAGTTTAAAGGGGGGTAGCACTGAAGCTTTCTTT.

The CDR3 spells CSATGTSGTDTQYF. The CDR3 DNA is TGCAGTGCAACCGGGACTAGCGGCACAGATACGCAGTATTTT. The V call is TRBV20-1, the J call TRBJ2-3, with 10 bases identical to TRBD2. Germline V gene sequence: CDR1 DFQATT, CDR2 SNEGSKA (reference sequence). The CDR3 contains 14 residues. Trimming cost V 6 bases and J 1 base; bases outside gene matches: 4.

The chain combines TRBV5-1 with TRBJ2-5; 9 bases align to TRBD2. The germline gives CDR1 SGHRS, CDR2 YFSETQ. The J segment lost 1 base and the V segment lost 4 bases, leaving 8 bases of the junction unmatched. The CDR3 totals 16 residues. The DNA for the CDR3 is TGCGCCAGCAGCCCCCGTTCTAGCGGGGTCCAAGAGACCCAGTACTTC. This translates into CASSPRSSGVQETQYF.

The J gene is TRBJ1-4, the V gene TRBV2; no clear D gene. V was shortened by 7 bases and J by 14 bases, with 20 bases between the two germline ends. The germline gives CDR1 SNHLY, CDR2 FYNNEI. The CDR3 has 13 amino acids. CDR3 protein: CASTIVRTRGLFF. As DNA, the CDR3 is TGTGCCAGCACTATAGTTCGGACGAGAGGGCTGTTTTTT.

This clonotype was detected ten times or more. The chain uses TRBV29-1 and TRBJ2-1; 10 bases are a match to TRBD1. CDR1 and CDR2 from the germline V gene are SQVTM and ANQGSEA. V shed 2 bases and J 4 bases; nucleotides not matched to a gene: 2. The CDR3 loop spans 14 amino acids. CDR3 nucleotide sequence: TGCAGCGTTGAACGGGACAGGGGTTACAATGAGCAGTTCTTC. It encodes CSVERDRGYNEQFF.

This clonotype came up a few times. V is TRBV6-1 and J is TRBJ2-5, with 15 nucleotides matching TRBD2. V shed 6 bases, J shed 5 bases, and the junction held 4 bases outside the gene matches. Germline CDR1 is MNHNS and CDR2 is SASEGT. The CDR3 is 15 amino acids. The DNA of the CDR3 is TGTGCCAGCAGGATGGGACTAGCGGGAGGTGAGACCCAGTACTTC. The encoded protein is CASRMGLAGGETQYF.

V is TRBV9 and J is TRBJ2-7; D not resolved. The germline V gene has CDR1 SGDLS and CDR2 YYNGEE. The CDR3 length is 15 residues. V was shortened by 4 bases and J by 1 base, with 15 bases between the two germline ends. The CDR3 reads CASSPHPDLSYEQYF. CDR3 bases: TGTGCCAGCAGCCCTCACCCCGACTTATCCTACGAGCAGTACTTC. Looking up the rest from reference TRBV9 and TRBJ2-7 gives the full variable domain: DSGVTQTPKHLITATGQRVTLRCSPRSGDLSVYWYQQSLDQGLQFLIQYYNGEERAKGNILERFSAQQFPDLHSELNLSSLELGDSALYFCASSPHPDLSYEQYFGPGTRLTVT.

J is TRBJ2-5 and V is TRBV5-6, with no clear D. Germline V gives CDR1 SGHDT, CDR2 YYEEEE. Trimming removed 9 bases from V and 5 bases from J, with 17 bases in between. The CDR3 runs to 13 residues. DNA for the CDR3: TGTGCCATGGGCCCCGGGCCTCAGGAGACCCAGTACTTC. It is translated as CAMGPGPQETQYF. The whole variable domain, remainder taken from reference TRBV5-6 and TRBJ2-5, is DAGVTQSPTHLIKTRGQQVTLRCSPKSGHDTVSWYQQALGQGPQFIFQYYEEEERQRGNFPDRFSGHQFPNYSSELNVNALLLGDSALYLCAMGPGPQETQYFGPGTRLLVL.

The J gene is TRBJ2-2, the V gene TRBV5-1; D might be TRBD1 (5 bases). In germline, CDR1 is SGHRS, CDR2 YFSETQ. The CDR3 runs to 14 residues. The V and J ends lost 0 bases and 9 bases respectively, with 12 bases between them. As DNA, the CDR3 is TGCGCCAGCAGCTTGGCCCAGGGAATTCGGGAGCTGTTTTTT. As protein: CASSLAQGIRELFF.

CDR3 in DNA: TGCGCCAGCAGCTTGATGGGTGGCAGGCTTAACAATGAGCAGTTCTTC. Protein sequence: CASSLMGGRLNNEQFF. The V call is TRBV5-1, the J call TRBJ2-1, with D unclear. Between the trimmed V and J ends, which lost 1 base and 5 bases, there was a span of 16 bases. This CDR3 comprises 16 residues. CDR1 and CDR2 (germline): SGHRS, YFSETQ.

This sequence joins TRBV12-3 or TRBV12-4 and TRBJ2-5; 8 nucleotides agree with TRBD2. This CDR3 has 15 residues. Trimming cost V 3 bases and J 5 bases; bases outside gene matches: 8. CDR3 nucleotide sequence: TGTGCCAGCAGTTTTCGACTAGCGCTTAGGGAGACCCAGTACTTC. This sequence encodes CASSFRLALRETQYF.

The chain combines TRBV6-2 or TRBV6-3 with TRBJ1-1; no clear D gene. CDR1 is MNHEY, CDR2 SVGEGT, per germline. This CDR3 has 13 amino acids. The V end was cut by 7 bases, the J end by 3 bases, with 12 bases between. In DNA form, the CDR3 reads TGTGCCAGCACCCCCGGGAGGTACACTGAAGCTTTCTTT. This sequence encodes CASTPGRYTEAFF.

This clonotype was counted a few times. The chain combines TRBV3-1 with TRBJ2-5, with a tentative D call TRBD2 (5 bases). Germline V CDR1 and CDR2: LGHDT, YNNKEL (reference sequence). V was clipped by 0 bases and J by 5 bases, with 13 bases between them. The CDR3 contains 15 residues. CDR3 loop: CASSQETGLKETQYF. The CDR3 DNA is TGTGCCAGCAGCCAAGAAACCGGACTGAAGGAGACCCAGTACTTC.

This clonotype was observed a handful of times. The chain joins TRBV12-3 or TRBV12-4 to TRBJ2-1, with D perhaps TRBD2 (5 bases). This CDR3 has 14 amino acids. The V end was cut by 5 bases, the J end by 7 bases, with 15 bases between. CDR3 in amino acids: CASSPGVLWNEQFF. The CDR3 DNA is TGTGCCAGCAGTCCCGGGGTCCTTTGGAATGAGCAGTTCTTC.

In nucleotides, the CDR3 is TGTGCCAGCAGTGCAGGCGGGAGTCTGTACGAGCAGTACTTC. Protein sequence: CASSAGGSLYEQYF. The chain carries TRBV25-1 and TRBJ2-7; 7 bases fit TRBD2. The length of the CDR3 is 14 residues. Looked up from germline, CDR1 is MGHDK and CDR2 is SYGVNS. V gave up 4 bases and J gave up 4 bases; unmatched junction bases: 7.